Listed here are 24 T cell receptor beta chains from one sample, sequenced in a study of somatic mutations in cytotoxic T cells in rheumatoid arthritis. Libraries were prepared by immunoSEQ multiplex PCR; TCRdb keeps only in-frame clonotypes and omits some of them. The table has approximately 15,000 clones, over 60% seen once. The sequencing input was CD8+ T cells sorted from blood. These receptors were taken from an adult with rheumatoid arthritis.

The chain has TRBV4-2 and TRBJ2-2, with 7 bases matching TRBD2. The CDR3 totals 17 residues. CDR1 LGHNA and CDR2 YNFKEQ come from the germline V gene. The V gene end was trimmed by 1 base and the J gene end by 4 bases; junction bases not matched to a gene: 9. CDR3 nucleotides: TGTGCCAGCAGCCAAGTTGCCGGGCTAGCGGCCACCGGGGAGCTGTTTTTT. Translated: CASSQVAGLAATGELFF.

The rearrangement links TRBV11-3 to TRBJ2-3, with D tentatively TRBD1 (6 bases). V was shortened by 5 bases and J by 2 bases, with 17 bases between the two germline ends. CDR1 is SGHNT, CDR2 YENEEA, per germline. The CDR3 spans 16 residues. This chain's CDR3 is CASSAGQIRPTDTQYF. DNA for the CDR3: TGTGCCAGCAGCGCAGGACAGATACGACCCACAGATACGCAGTATTTT.

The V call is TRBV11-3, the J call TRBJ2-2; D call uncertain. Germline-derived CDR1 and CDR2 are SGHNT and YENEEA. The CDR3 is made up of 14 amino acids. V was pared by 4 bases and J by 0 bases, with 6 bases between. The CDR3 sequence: CASSSSPNTGELFF. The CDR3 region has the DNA TGTGCCAGCAGCTCCAGCCCGAACACCGGGGAGCTGTTTTTT.

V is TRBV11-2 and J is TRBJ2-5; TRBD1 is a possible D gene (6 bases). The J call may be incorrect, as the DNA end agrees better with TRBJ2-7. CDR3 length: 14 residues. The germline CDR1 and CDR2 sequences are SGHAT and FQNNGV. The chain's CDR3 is CASSLDAGAYEQYF. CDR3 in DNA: TGTGCCAGCAGCTTAGATGCAGGGGCCTACGAGCAGTACTTC.

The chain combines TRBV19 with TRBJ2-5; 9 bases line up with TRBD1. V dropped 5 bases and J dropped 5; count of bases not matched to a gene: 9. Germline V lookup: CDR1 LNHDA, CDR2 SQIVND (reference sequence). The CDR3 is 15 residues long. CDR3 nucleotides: TGTGCCAGTAGTTCCCGGGACAGGGTAATCGAGACCCAGTACTTC. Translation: CASSSRDRVIETQYF. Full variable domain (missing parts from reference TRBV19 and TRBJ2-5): DGGITQSPKYLFRKEGQNVTLSCEQNLNHDAMYWYRQDPGQGLRLIYYSQIVNDFQKGDIAEGYSVSREKKESFPLTVTSAQKNPTAFYLCASSSRDRVIETQYFGPGTRLLVL.

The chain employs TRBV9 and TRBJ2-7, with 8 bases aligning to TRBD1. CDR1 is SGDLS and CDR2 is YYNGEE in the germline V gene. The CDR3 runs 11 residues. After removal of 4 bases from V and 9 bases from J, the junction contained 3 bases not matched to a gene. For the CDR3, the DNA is TGTGCCAGCAGCCCCGGGACAGGGCAGTACTTC. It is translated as CASSPGTGQYF. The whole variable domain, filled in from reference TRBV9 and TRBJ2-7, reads DSGVTQTPKHLITATGQRVTLRCSPRSGDLSVYWYQQSLDQGLQFLIQYYNGEERAKGNILERFSAQQFPDLHSELNLSSLELGDSALYFCASSPGTGQYFGPGTRLTVT.

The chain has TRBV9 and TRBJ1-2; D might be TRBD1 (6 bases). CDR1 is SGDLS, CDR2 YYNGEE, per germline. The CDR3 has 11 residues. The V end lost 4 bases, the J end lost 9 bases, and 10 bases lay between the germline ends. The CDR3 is CASSYRVRYTF. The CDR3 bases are TGTGCCAGCAGCTACAGGGTGCGCTACACCTTC.

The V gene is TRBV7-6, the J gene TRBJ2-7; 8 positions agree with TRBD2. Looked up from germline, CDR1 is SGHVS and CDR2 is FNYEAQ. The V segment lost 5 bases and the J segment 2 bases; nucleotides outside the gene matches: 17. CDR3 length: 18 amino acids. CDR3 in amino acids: CASSPRVDRGGSTYEQYF. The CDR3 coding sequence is TGTGCCAGCAGCCCCCGGGTGGATCGGGGGGGCAGCACCTACGAGCAGTACTTC.

DNA of the CDR3: TGTGCCAGTAGTCCACAGGGGCAGGGTGGAAACACCATATATTTT. Translating gives CASSPQGQGGNTIYF. The chain recombines TRBV19 with TRBJ1-3; 7 bases map to TRBD1. Trimming took 5 bases from V and 3 from J; bases not matched to a gene: 7. There are 15 residues in the CDR3. Germline CDR1 reads LNHDA; CDR2 reads SQIVND (reference sequence).

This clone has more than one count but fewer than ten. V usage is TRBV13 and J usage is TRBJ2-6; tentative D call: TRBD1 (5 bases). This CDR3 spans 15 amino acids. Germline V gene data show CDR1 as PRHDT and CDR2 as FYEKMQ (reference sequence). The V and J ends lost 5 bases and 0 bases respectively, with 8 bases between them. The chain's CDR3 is CASSGQGSGANVLTF. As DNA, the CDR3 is TGTGCCAGCAGCGGCCAGGGCTCTGGGGCCAACGTCCTGACTTTC.

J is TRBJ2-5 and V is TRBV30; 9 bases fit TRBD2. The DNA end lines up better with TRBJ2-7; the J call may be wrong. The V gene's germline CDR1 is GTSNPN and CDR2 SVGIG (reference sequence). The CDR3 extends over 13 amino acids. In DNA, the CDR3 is TGTGCCTGGAGTGTAGCTAGCGGGGCCGAGCAGTACTTC. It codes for CAWSVASGAEQYF.

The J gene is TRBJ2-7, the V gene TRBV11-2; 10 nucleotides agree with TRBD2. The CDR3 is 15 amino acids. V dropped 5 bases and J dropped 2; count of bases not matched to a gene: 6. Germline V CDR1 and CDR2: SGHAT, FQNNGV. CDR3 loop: CASSRGLAEAYEQYF. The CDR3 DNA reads TGTGCCAGCAGCCGCGGACTAGCGGAGGCCTACGAGCAGTACTTC. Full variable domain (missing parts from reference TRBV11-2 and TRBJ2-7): EAGVAQSPRYKIIEKRQSVAFWCNPISGHATLYWYQQILGQGPKLLIQFQNNGVVDDSQLPKDRFSAERLKGVDSTLKIQPAKLEDSAVYLCASSRGLAEAYEQYFGPGTRLTVT.

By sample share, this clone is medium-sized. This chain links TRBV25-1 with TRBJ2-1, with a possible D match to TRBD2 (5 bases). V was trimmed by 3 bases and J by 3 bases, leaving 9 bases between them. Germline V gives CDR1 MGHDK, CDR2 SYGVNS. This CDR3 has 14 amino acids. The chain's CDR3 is CASSDPRDYNEQFF. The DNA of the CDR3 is TGTGCCAGCAGTGACCCCCGGGACTACAATGAGCAGTTCTTC.

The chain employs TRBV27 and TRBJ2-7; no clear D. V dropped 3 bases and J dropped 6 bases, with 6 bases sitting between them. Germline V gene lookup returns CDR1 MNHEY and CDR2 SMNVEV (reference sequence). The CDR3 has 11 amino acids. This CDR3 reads CASSFGGEQYF. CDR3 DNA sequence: TGTGCCAGCAGTTTCGGTGGCGAGCAGTACTTC.

As DNA, the CDR3 is TGTGCCAGCAGCGCCTCGGAGTGGGCGGGGATGGAGACCCAGTACTTC. Translation gives CASSASEWAGMETQYF. The chain couples TRBV5-4 to TRBJ2-5; tentatively, D is TRBD2 (6 bases). Germline CDR1 and CDR2: SGHNT and YYREEE (reference sequence). Trimming stripped 4 bases from V and 5 bases from J, with 21 bases between. This CDR3 has 16 residues.

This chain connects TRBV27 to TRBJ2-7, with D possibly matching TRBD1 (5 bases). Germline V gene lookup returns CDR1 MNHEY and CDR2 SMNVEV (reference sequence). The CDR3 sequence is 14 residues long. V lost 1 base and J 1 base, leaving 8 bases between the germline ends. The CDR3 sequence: CASSLYQGSYEQYF. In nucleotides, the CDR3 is TGTGCCAGCAGTTTATACCAGGGATCCTACGAGCAGTACTTC.

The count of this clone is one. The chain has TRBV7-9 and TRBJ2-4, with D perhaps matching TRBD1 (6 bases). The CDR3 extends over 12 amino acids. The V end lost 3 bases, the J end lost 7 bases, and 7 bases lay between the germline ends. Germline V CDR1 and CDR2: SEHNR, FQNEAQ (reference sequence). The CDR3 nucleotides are TGTGCCAGCAGCTTGGACAGTAACATTCAGTACTTC. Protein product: CASSLDSNIQYF. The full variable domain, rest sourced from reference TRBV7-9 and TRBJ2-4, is DTGVSQNPRHKITKRGQNVTFRCDPISEHNRLYWYRQTLGQGPEFLTYFQNEAQLEKSRLLSDRFSAERPKGSFSTLEIQRTEQGDSAMYLCASSLDSNIQYFGAGTRLSVL.

CDR3 region: CASSFPGTTGDTEAFF. CDR3 in DNA: TGTGCCAGCAGCTTCCCCGGGACAACAGGGGACACTGAAGCTTTCTTT. This chain connects TRBV5-6 to TRBJ1-1, with TRBD1 identical over 7 bases. V gave up 2 bases and J gave up 3 bases; unmatched junction bases: 10. This CDR3 has 16 residues. In germline, CDR1 is SGHDT, CDR2 YYEEEE.

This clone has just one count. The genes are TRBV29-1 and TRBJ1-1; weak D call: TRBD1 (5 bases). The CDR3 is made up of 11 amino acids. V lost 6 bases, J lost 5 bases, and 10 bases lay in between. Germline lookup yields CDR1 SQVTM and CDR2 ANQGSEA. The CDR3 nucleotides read TGCAGCGTGAGGGGACGGACTGAAGCTTTCTTT. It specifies CSVRGRTEAFF.

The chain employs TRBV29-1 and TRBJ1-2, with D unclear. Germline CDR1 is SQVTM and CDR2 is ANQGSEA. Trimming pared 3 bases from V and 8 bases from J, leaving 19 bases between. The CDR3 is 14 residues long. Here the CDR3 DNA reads TGCAGCGTTGAGGTGGCGGTCGCGGGTTCAGGCTACACCTTC. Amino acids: CSVEVAVAGSGYTF. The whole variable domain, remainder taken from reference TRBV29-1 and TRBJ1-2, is SAVISQKPSRDICQRGTSLTIQCQVDSQVTMMFWYRQQPGQSLTLIATANQGSEATYESGFVIDKFPISRPNLTFSTLTVSNMSPEDSSIYLCSVEVAVAGSGYTFGSGTRLTVV.

CDR3 sequence: CASSGTGNTIYF. The CDR3 bases are TGTGCCAGCAGCGGAACAGGAAACACCATATATTTT. J is TRBJ1-3 and V is TRBV5-4; D is unresolved. Germline CDR1 SGHNT, CDR2 YYREEE (reference sequence). V was pared by 4 bases and J by 4 bases, with 6 bases between. The CDR3 has 12 residues. The full variable domain, completed using reference TRBV5-4 and TRBJ1-3, is ETGVTQSPTHLIKTRGQQVTLRCSSQSGHNTVSWYQQALGQGPQFIFQYYREEENGRGNFPPRFSGLQFPNYSSELNVNALELDDSALYLCASSGTGNTIYFGEGSWLTVV.

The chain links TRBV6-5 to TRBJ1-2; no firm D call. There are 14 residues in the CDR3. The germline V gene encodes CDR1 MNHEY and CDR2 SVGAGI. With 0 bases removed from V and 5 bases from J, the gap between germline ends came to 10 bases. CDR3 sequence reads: CASSYSVRSYGYTF. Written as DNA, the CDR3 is TGTGCCAGCAGTTACTCTGTACGGAGTTATGGCTACACCTTC.

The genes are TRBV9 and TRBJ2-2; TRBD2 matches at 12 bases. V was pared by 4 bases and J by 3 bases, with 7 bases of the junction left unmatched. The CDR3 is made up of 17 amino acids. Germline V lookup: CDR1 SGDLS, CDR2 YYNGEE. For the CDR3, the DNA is TGTGCCAGCAGCCCGCCTAGCGGGGGGGCAGACACCGGGGAGCTGTTTTTT. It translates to CASSPPSGGADTGELFF.

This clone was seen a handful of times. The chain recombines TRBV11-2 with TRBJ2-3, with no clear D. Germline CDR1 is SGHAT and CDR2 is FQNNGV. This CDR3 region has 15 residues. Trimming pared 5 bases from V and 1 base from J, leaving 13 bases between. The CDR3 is CASSPWARGTDTQYF. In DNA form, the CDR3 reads TGTGCCAGCAGCCCCTGGGCAAGGGGCACAGATACGCAGTATTTT. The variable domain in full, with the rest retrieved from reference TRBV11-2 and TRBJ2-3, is EAGVAQSPRYKIIEKRQSVAFWCNPISGHATLYWYQQILGQGPKLLIQFQNNGVVDDSQLPKDRFSAERLKGVDSTLKIQPAKLEDSAVYLCASSPWARGTDTQYFGPGTRLTVL.